The rows below give T cell receptor beta chains drawn from one sample of a study of blood T cell repertoires in COVID-19. Produced via immunoSEQ multiplex PCR; TCRdb's table is partial and in-frame only. The sample records tens of thousands of clones, around 84% being singletons. Material for sequencing was peripheral blood. These receptors originate from a woman of 80 years or more with COVID-19, enrolled during active disease. The conserved cysteine and the conserved F or W are not part of the CDR3 here. The size field is filled for only some rows; it gives once, few, many or a size class.

clone_size,v_call,cdr3_aa
-,TRBV5-8,ASRRLAGYLASEETQY
-,TRBV6-1,ASSLRGQPNQPQH
-,TRBV7-2,ASSSSGGLYNEQF
-,TRBV11-3,ASSLKGGDRISTDTQY
-,TRBV5-1,ASRPLAGSTGELF
-,TRBV7-2,ASSPWTVNTEAF
-,TRBV5-4,ASSTRQGSDTQY
-,TRBV11-2,ASSRLGVSQGGSPLH
-,TRBV3-1/TRBV3-2,ASSPPWLAGYNEQF
-,TRBV7-8,ASSLGGQATEAF
-,TRBV28,ASSSPGLQY
-,TRBV7-9,ASRPYGNTEAF
-,TRBV9,ASTRLDRMNTEAF
-,TRBV5-1,ASSSPGIAGGRSEQF
-,TRBV12-3/TRBV12-4,ASSRWGGETQY
few,TRBV12-5,ASGLGRSPGASDEAF
-,TRBV6-4,ASSGASGSSDTQY
-,TRBV3-1/TRBV3-2,ASSQDGTVNTGELF
-,TRBV9,ASTLGQLNYGYT
once,TRBV18,ASSRSGTGEGGYT
few,TRBV12-3/TRBV12-4,ASSGDSGTQY
-,TRBV2,ASSESTSGGTQY
-,TRBV27,ASSSGTSGRAVDTQY
-,TRBV29-1,SGSGTGNGYT
-,TRBV19,VSSKGAGSSQPQH
few,TRBV4-1,ASSPMGQGRGSEAF
few,TRBV7-3,ASSSGQGNTGELF
-,TRBV6-5,ASSRTGELF
-,TRBV18,ASSRQEPPNEQY
-,TRBV6-1,ASSEGRGGPAGTDTQY
-,TRBV20-1,SGGAGF
-,TRBV13,ASSRNRGPHQPQH
-,TRBV30,AWSVPGGRFNYGYT
-,TRBV9,ASSPGLQHEKLF
-,TRBV7-9,ASSLRGINEKLF
-,TRBV7-2,ASSLAQGTEAF
-,TRBV7-2,ASSSQGTAETQY
-,TRBV18,ASSPNAAGTGLNIQY
-,TRBV6-6,ASNGPRTEAF
-,TRBV9,ASSFDRGLNYGYT
-,TRBV5-1,ASSRTGSETQY
-,TRBV30,AWSKDGDILT
-,TRBV27,ASSFWAGHNEQY